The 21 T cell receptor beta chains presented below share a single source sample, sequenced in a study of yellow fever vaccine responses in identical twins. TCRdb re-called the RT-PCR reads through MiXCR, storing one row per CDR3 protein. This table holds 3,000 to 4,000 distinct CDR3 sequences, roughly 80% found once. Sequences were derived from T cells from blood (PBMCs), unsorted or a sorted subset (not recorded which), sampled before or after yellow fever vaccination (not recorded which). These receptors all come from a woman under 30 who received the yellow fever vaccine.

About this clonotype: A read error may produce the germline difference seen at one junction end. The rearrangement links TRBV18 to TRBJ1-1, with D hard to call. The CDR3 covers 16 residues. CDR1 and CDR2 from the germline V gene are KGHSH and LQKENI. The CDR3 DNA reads TGTGCCAGCTCACTTACTCGCATGGAGATGAACACCGAAGCTTTCTTT. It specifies CASSLTRMEMNTEAFF.

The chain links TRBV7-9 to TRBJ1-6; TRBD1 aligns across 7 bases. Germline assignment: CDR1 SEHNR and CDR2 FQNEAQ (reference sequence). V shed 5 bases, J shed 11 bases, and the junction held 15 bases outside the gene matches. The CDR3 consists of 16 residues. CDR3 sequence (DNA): TGTGCCAGCAGCCCTCAGGACAGGAACCTCAATCCACCCCTCCACTTT. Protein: CASSPQDRNLNPPLHF.

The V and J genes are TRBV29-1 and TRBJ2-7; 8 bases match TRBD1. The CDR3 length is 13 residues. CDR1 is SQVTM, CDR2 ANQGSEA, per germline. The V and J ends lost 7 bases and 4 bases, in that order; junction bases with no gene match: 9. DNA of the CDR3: TGCAGCGCATCAGGGGGCGCGTCGTACGAGCAGTACTTC. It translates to CSASGGASYEQYF.

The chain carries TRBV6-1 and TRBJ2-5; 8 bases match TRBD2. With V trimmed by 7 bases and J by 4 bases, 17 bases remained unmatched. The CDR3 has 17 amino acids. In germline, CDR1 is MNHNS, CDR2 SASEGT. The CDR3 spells CASNPQGLAGGGETQYF. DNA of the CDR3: TGTGCCAGCAACCCTCAGGGGCTAGCGGGCGGGGGAGAGACCCAGTACTTC.

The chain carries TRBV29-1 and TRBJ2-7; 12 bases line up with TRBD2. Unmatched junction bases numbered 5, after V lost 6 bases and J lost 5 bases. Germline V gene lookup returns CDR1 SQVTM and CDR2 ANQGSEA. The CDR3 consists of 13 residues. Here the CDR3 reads CSVMGLAGNEQYF. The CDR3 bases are TGCAGCGTAATGGGACTAGCGGGTAACGAGCAGTACTTC.

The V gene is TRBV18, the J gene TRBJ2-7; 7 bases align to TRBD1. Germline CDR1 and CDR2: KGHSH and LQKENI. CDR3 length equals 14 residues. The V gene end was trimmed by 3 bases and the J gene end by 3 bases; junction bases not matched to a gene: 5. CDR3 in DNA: TGTGCCAGCTCACCCGGGGACAGCTTCTACGAGCAGTACTTC. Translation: CASSPGDSFYEQYF.

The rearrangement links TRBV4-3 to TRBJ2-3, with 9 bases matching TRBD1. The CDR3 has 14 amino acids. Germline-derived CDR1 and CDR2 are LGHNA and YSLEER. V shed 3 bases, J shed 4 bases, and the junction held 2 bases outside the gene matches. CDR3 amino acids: CASSQTGGADTQYF. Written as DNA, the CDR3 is TGCGCCAGCAGCCAGACAGGGGGTGCAGATACGCAGTATTTT.

This CDR3 reads CATSSVTQETQYF. CDR3 bases: TGTGCCACCAGCAGTGTAACACAAGAGACCCAGTACTTC. The genes are TRBV15 and TRBJ2-5, with no clear D. This CDR3 spans 13 amino acids. CDR1 is LNHNV and CDR2 is YYDKDF in the germline V gene (reference sequence). The V end lost 3 bases, the J end lost 2 bases, and 7 bases lay between the germline ends.

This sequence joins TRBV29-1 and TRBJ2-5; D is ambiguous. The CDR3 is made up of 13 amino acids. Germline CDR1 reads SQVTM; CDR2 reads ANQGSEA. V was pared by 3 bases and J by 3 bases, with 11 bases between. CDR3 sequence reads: CSVEKENKETQYF. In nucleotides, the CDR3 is TGCAGCGTTGAGAAAGAGAACAAAGAGACCCAGTACTTC.

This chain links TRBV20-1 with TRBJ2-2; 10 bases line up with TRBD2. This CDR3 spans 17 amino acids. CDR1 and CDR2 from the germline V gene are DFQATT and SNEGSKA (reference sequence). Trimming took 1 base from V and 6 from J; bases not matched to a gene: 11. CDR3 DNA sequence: TGCAGTGCTAGAGGGCCTAGCGGGAGAAAAGGAGCCGGGGAGCTGTTTTTT. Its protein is CSARGPSGRKGAGELFF.

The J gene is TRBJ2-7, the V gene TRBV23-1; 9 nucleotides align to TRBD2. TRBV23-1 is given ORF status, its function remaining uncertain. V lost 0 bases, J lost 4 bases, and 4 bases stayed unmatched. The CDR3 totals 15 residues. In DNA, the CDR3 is TGCGCCAGCAGTCAATCGCCGACTAGCGGTTACGAGCAGTACTTC. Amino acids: CASSQSPTSGYEQYF.

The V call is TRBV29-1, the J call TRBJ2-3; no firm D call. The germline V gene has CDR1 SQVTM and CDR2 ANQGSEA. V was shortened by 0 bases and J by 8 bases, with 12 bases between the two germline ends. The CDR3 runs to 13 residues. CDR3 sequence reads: CSVEEDLGRTQYF. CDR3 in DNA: TGCAGCGTTGAAGAGGACCTCGGTCGTACGCAGTATTTT.

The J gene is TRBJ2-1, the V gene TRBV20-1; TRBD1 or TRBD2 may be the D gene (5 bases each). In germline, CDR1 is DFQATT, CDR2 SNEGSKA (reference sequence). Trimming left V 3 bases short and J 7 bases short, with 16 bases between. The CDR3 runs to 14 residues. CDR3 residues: CSASDPGPWNEQFF. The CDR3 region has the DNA TGCAGTGCTAGCGACCCGGGACCCTGGAATGAGCAGTTCTTC.

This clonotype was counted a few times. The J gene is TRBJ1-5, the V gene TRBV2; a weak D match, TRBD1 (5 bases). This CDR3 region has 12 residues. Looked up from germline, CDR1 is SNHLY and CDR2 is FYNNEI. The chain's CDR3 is CANGDLNQPQHF. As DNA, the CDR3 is TGTGCTAACGGGGACCTCAATCAGCCCCAGCATTTT.

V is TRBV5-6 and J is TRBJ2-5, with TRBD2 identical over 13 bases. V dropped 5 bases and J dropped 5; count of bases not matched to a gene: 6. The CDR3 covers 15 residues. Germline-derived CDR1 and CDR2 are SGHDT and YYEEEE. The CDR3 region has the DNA TGTGCCAGCAGTCAAGGGACTAGCGGGACGGAGACCCAGTACTTC. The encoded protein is CASSQGTSGTETQYF.

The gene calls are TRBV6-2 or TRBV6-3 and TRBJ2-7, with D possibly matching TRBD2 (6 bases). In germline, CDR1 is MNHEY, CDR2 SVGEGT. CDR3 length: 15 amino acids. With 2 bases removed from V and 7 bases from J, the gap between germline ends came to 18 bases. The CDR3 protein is CASSYVGSEMWEQYF. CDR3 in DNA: TGTGCCAGCAGTTACGTCGGGAGCGAGATGTGGGAGCAGTACTTC.

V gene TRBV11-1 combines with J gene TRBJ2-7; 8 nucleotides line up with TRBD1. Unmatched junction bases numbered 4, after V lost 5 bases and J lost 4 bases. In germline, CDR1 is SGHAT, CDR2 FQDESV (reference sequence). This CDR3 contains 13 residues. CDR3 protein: CASSAQGAYEQYF. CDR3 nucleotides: TGTGCCAGCAGCGCCCAGGGGGCTTACGAGCAGTACTTC.

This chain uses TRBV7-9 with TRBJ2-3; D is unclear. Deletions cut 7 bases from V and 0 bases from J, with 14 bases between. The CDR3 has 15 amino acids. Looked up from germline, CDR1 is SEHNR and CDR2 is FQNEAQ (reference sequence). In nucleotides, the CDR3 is TGTGCCAGCATTCTTAGGGAAACTAGCACAGATACGCAGTATTTT. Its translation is CASILRETSTDTQYF.

The CDR3 protein is CSVGEVRVDEQYF. In DNA form, the CDR3 reads TGCAGCGTTGGTGAAGTCAGGGTAGACGAGCAGTACTTC. The chain recombines TRBV29-1 with TRBJ2-7; a possible D gene is TRBD1 (5 bases). Germline loops: CDR1 SQVTM, CDR2 ANQGSEA. The CDR3 contains 13 residues. The ends were cut back, 4 bases at V and 5 bases at J, with 15 bases in the middle.

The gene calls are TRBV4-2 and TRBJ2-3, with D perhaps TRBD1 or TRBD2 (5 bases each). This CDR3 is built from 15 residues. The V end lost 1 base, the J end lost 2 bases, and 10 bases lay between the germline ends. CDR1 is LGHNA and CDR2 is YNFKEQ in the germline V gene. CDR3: CASSQAEGNTDTQYF. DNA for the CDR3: TGTGCCAGCAGCCAAGCTGAGGGGAACACAGATACGCAGTATTTT.

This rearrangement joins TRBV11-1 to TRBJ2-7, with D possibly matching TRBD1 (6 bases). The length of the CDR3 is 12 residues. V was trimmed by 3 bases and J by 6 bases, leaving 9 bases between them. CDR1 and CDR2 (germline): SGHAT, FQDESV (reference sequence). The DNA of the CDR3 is TGTGCCAGCAGCTTTACAGGGATCGAGCAGTACTTC. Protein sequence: CASSFTGIEQYF. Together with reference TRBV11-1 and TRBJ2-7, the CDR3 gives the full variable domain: EAEVAQSPRYKITEKSQAVAFWCDPISGHATLYWYRQILGQGPELLVQFQDESVVDDSQLPKDRFSAERLKGVDSTLKIQPAELGDSAMYLCASSFTGIEQYFGPGTRLTVT.